This T cell receptor (beta chain) was retrieved from a study of T cells of healthy individuals. Germline values: CDR1 LGHDT, CDR2 YNNKEL (reference sequence). This CDR3 region has 14 residues. The germline V and J ends were trimmed by 7 bases and 6 bases, with 16 bases remaining between them. TCRdb called the 5' RACE reads again in MiXCR, with one record for every CDR3 protein. The sample has around 98,000 distinct CDR3 sequences; 15% to 20% are singletons. This clonotype originated in a human donor in good health. V and J are TRBV3-1 and TRBJ2-1; no clear D. The DNA for the CDR3 is TGTGCCAGCACCCCGAGCCGGCGTGGCAATGAGCAGTTCTTC. Translated: CASTPSRRGNEQFF.